This T cell receptor (beta chain) stems from a study of OX40 agonist ivuxolimab in advanced cancers. Study findings and constraints: Antigens targeted by the expanded peripheral T cells were not determined. Clonal expansion was seen in CD4+ and CD8+ blood T cells by week 6 at 0.1 to 3.0 mg/kg.

Germline CDR1 is LGHNA and CDR2 is YSLEER. The germline V and J ends were trimmed by 3 bases and 0 bases, with 18 bases remaining between them. This CDR3 has 17 amino acids. Method: immunoSEQ multiplex PCR; TCRdb's copy keeps in-frame clones and lacks some. The table has tens of thousands of clones, about 93% seen once. On this clone: Its target is unknown.

This clonotype was sampled from an adult with an advanced solid tumor such as melanoma, head and neck, liver or kidney cancer. This specimen was CD4+ or CD8+ T cells sorted from blood, taken in a trial of the OX40 agonist ivuxolimab. This sequence joins TRBV4-3 and TRBJ2-7, with D perhaps given as TRBD1 or TRBD2 (6 bases each). DNA of the CDR3: TGCGCCAGCAGCCAGACATTTGGGGGGCCCTCCTCCTACGAGCAGTACTTC. This translates into CASSQTFGGPSSYEQYF.